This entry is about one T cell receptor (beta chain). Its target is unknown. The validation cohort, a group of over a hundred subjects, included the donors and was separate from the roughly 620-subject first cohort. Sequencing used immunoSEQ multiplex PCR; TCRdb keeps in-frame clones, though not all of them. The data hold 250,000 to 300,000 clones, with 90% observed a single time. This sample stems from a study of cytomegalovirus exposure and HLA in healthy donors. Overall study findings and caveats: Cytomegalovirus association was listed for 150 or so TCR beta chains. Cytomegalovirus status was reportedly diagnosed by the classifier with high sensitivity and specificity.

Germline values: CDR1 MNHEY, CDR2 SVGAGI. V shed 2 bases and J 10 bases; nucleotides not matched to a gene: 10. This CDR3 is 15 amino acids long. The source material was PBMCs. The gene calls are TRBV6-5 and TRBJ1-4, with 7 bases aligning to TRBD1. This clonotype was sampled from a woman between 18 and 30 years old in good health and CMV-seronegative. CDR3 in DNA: TGTGCCAGCAGTTACGGTGGAGGGGGCGGCGGAAAACTGTTTTTT. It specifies CASSYGGGGGGKLFF.